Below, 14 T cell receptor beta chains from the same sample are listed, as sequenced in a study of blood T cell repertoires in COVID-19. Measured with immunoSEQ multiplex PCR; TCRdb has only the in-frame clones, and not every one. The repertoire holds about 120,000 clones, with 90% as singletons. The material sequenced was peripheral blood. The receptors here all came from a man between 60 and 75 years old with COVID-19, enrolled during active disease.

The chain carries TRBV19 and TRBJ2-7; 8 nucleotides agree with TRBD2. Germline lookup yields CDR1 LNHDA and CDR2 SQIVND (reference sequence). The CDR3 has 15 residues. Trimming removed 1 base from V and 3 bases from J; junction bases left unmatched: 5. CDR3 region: CASSIGMSGGYEQYF. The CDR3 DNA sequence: TGTGCCAGTAGTATAGGGATGAGCGGGGGCTACGAGCAGTACTTC.

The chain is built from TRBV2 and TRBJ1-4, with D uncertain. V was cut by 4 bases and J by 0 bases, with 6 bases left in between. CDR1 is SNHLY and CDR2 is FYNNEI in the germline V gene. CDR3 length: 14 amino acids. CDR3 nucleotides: TGTGCCAGCAGTGCGTATTCAACTAATGAAAAACTGTTTTTT. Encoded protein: CASSAYSTNEKLFF.

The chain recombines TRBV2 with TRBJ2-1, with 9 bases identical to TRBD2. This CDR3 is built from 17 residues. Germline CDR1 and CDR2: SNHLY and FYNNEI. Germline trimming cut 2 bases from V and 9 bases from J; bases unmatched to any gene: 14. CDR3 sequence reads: CASSERQGNGGRGEQFF. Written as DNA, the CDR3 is TGTGCCAGCAGTGAAAGACAGGGAAACGGCGGGAGGGGTGAGCAGTTCTTC.

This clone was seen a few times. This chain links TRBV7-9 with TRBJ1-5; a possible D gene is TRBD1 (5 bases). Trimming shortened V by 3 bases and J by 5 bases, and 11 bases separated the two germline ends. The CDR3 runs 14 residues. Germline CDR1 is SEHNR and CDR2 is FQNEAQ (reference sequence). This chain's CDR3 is CASSLGGADQPQHF. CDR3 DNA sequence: TGTGCCAGCAGCTTGGGAGGGGCGGATCAGCCCCAGCATTTT.

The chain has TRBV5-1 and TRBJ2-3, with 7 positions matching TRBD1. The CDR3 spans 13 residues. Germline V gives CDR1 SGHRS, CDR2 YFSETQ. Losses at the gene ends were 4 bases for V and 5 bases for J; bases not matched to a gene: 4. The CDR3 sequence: CASSTGTEDTQYF. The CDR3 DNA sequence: TGCGCCAGCAGCACGGGGACAGAAGATACGCAGTATTTT.

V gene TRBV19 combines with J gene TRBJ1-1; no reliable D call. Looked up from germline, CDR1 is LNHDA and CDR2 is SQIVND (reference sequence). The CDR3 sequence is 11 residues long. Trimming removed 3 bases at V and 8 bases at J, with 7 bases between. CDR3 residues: CASSIGEEAFF. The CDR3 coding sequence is TGTGCCAGTAGTATCGGGGAAGAAGCTTTCTTT.

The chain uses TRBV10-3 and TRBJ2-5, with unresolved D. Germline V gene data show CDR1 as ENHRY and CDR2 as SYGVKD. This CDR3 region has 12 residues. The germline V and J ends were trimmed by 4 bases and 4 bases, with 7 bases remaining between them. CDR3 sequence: CAISGEVETQYF. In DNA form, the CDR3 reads TGTGCCATCAGTGGCGAGGTAGAGACCCAGTACTTC.

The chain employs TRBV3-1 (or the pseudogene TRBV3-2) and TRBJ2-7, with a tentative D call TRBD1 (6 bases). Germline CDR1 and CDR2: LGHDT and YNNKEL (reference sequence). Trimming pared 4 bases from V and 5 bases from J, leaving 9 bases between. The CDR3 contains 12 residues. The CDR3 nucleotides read TGTGCCAGCAGCCGACAGGTTGACGAGCAGTACTTC. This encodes CASSRQVDEQYF.

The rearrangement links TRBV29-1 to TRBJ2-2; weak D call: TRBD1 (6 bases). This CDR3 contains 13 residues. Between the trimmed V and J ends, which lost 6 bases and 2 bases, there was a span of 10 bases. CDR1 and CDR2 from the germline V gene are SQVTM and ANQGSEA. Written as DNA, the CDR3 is TGCAGCGTCGGGACACACAACACCGGGGAGCTGTTTTTT. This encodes CSVGTHNTGELFF.

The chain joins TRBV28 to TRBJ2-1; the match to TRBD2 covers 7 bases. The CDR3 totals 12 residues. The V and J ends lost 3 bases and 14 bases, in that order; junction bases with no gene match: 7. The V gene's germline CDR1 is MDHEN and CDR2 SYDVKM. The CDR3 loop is CASSLGSGKEFF. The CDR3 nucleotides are TGTGCCAGCAGTTTGGGAAGCGGGAAGGAGTTCTTC.

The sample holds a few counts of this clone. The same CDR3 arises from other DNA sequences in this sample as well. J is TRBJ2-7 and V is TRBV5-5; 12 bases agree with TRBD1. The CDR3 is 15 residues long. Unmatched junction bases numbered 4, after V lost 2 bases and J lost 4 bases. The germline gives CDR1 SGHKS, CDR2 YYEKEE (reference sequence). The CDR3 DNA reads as TGTGCCAGCAGCTTAGGGACAGGGGGCTTTTACGAGCAGTACTTC. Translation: CASSLGTGGFYEQYF.

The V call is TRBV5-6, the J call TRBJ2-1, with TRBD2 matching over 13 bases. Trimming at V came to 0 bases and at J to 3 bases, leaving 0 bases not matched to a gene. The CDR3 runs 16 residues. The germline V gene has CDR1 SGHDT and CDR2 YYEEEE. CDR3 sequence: CASSLGLAGGYNEQFF. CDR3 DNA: TGTGCCAGCAGCTTGGGACTAGCGGGAGGCTACAATGAGCAGTTCTTC.

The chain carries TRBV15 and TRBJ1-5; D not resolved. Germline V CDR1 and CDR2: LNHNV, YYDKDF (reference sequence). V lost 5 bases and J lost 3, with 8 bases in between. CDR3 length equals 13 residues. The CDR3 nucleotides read TGTGCCACCAGCGCAAGCTACAATCAGCCCCAGCATTTT. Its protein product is CATSASYNQPQHF.

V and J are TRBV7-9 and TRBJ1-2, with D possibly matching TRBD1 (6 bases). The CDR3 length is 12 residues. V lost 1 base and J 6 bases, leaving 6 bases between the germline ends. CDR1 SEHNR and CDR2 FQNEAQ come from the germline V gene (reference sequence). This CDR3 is CASSLEGDGYTF. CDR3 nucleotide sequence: TGTGCCAGCAGCTTAGAGGGGGATGGCTACACCTTC.